These 20 T cell receptor beta chains originate from one sample sequenced in a study of T cells in Graves' hyperthyroidism and ophthalmopathy. TCR beta CDR3 regions were amplified from RNA transcripts. Initially, a first-round RT-PCR of the TCR CDR3 employed the HTBI primer set. In TCRdb, the multiplex PCR reads were re-called with MiXCR into one record per CDR3 protein. The data contain hundreds of thousands of distinct CDR3 sequences, 11% to 15% of them singletons. The sample consisted of blood. The source of these receptors is a woman aged 18 to 35 with Graves' hyperthyroidism.

The table lists this clonotype with many counts. The V and J genes are TRBV27 and TRBJ2-3; 11 bases fit TRBD2. V dropped 5 bases and J dropped 2; count of bases not matched to a gene: 6. The germline V gene encodes CDR1 MNHEY and CDR2 SMNVEV (reference sequence). CDR3 size: 16 residues. CDR3 residues: CASSTLAGGPTDTQYF. DNA for the CDR3: TGTGCCAGCAGTACCTTAGCGGGAGGGCCCACAGATACGCAGTATTTT.

The chain uses TRBV29-1 and TRBJ2-5; D possibly corresponds to TRBD1 (6 bases). This CDR3 is 12 amino acids long. In germline, CDR1 is SQVTM, CDR2 ANQGSEA. V was clipped by 7 bases and J by 4 bases, with 13 bases between them. CDR3 coding DNA: TGCAGCGCCTCCACAGGGACAGAGACCCAGTACTTC. This codes for CSASTGTETQYF.

This clonotype was detected ten times or more. The V and J genes are TRBV7-2 and TRBJ2-6, with no clear D. The length of the CDR3 is 15 residues. V lost 1 base, J lost 1 base, and 5 bases lay in between. The germline CDR1 and CDR2 sequences are SGHTA and FQGNSA. The CDR3 loop reads CASSLDGSGANVLTF. The CDR3 region has the DNA TGTGCCAGCAGCTTAGACGGATCTGGGGCCAACGTCCTGACTTTC.

This chain links TRBV13 with TRBJ2-5; D not resolved. The CDR3 is made up of 16 amino acids. Germline CDR1 PRHDT, CDR2 FYEKMQ (reference sequence). V dropped 1 base and J dropped 0 bases, with 12 bases sitting between them. This chain's CDR3 is CASSLESGAHQETQYF. For the CDR3, the DNA is TGTGCCAGCAGCTTAGAATCGGGCGCCCACCAAGAGACCCAGTACTTC.

In this sample, this clonotype turned up many times. The CDR3 sequence is CASSLGLVEQYF. In DNA, the CDR3 is TGTGCCAGCAGTTTGGGGCTGGTCGAGCAGTACTTC. This sequence joins TRBV12-3 or TRBV12-4 and TRBJ2-7; TRBD1 is a possible D gene (5 bases). The CDR3 is 12 amino acids. Trimming stripped 3 bases from V and 6 bases from J, with 9 bases between.

In this sample, this clonotype turned up a few times. The CDR3 loop reads CASSPRDHPNEQYF. CDR3 bases: TGTGCCAGCAGTCCCCGGGATCACCCCAACGAGCAGTACTTC. The chain carries TRBV27 and TRBJ2-7; D possibly corresponds to TRBD2 (5 bases). Germline CDR1 MNHEY, CDR2 SMNVEV (reference sequence). The CDR3 is made up of 14 amino acids. Trimming stripped 5 bases from V and 5 bases from J, with 16 bases between.

J is TRBJ2-4 and V is TRBV7-8, with unresolved D. V dropped 6 bases and J dropped 0 bases, with 12 bases sitting between them. The CDR3 has 15 residues. Germline V gene sequence: CDR1 SGHVS, CDR2 FQNEAQ. The CDR3 spells CASSLSFLAKNIQYF. The CDR3 DNA reads as TGTGCCAGCAGTTTATCTTTCCTAGCCAAAAACATTCAGTACTTC.

This clonotype was counted at least ten times. The CDR3 region has the DNA TGTGCCAGCAACCCCTTGGTGGAGCCCTACAATGAGCAGTTCTTC. Translated: CASNPLVEPYNEQFF. The chain carries TRBV28 and TRBJ2-1; D uncertain. The length of the CDR3 is 15 residues. In germline, CDR1 is MDHEN, CDR2 SYDVKM. V was shortened by 7 bases and J by 2 bases, with 15 bases between the two germline ends.

This clonotype has only a few counts. This rearrangement joins TRBV18 to TRBJ2-1; 7 bases match TRBD2. This CDR3 region has 15 residues. CDR1 is KGHSH, CDR2 LQKENI, per germline. Losses at the gene ends were 1 base for V and 4 bases for J; bases not matched to a gene: 4. The CDR3 region is CASSPREGHYNEQFF. As DNA, the CDR3 is TGTGCCAGCTCACCACGGGAGGGCCATTACAATGAGCAGTTCTTC.

This clonotype occurred a few times. V gene TRBV28 combines with J gene TRBJ1-4; TRBD1 agrees at 8 bases. Looked up from germline, CDR1 is MDHEN and CDR2 is SYDVKM. V shed 2 bases and J 7 bases; nucleotides not matched to a gene: 9. CDR3 length: 16 amino acids. DNA for the CDR3: TGTGCCAGCAGTTTAATGGGACAGGCCAAGAGTGAAAAACTGTTTTTT. This codes for CASSLMGQAKSEKLFF. The full variable domain, rest sourced from reference TRBV28 and TRBJ1-4, is DVKVTQSSRYLVKRTGEKVFLECVQDMDHENMFWYRQDPGLGLRLIYFSYDVKMKEKGDIPEGYSVSREKKERFSLILESASTNQTSMYLCASSLMGQAKSEKLFFGSGTQLSVL.

The chain uses TRBV20-1 and TRBJ2-2, with 11 nucleotides matching TRBD2. The CDR3 length is 17 residues. In germline, CDR1 is DFQATT, CDR2 SNEGSKA (reference sequence). The V gene end was trimmed by 3 bases and the J gene end by 1 base; junction bases not matched to a gene: 7. The CDR3 here is CSASAEGTSGNTGELFF. The CDR3 DNA sequence: TGCAGTGCTAGTGCCGAAGGGACTAGCGGGAACACCGGGGAGCTGTTTTTT.

This clonotype has ten or more counts. Written as DNA, the CDR3 is TGTGCCAGCAGCCTAGGGGTGATGTCCTTGGGGACTGAAGCTTTCTTT. The encoded protein is CASSLGVMSLGTEAFF. The chain couples TRBV5-5 to TRBJ1-1; a weak D match, TRBD1 (5 bases). There are 16 residues in the CDR3. Germline CDR1 reads SGHKS; CDR2 reads YYEKEE (reference sequence). Deletions cut 4 bases from V and 5 bases from J, with 21 bases between.

V is TRBV19 and J is TRBJ2-1, with a possible D match to TRBD2 (7 bases). The CDR3 spans 18 residues. With 4 bases removed from V and 3 bases from J, the gap between germline ends came to 22 bases. Germline V CDR1 and CDR2: LNHDA, SQIVND (reference sequence). The CDR3 coding sequence is TGTGCCAGTAGTAGCGGGGGCAGACGGGAGTGGGGCTACAATGAGCAGTTCTTC. Protein sequence: CASSSGGRREWGYNEQFF. Full variable domain (remainder filled in from reference TRBV19 and TRBJ2-1): DGGITQSPKYLFRKEGQNVTLSCEQNLNHDAMYWYRQDPGQGLRLIYYSQIVNDFQKGDIAEGYSVSREKKESFPLTVTSAQKNPTAFYLCASSSGGRREWGYNEQFFGPGTRLTVL.

The rearrangement links TRBV19 to TRBJ1-2, with a possible D match to TRBD1 (6 bases). This CDR3 contains 14 residues. CDR1 and CDR2 (germline): LNHDA, SQIVND (reference sequence). The V and J ends lost 0 bases and 8 bases respectively, with 13 bases between them. This CDR3 is CASSIEGGPDGYTF. The CDR3 nucleotides are TGTGCCAGTAGTATAGAGGGGGGGCCGGACGGCTACACCTTC.

There are many counts of this clonotype. This chain joins TRBV4-1 and TRBJ2-7; D possibly matches TRBD1 or TRBD2 (5 bases each). CDR3 length equals 14 residues. Germline CDR1 reads MGHRA; CDR2 reads YSYEKL. Trimming took off 2 bases at V and 6 bases at J, with 14 bases between the two ends. In DNA form, the CDR3 reads TGCGCCAGCAGCCAAACCGGGACGGCGAGCGAGCAGTACTTC. This sequence encodes CASSQTGTASEQYF.

This clonotype was detected many times. The chain couples TRBV7-9 to TRBJ1-1, with no clear D. The germline V and J ends were trimmed by 3 bases and 6 bases, with 11 bases remaining between them. CDR1 is SEHNR and CDR2 is FQNEAQ in the germline V gene (reference sequence). The CDR3 runs to 13 residues. The CDR3 DNA is TGTGCCAGCAGCTTCCCAGAGGGCCCTGAAGCTTTCTTT. Protein: CASSFPEGPEAFF.

This clonotype has at least ten counts. The chain links TRBV10-3 to TRBJ2-7, with TRBD2 identical over 8 bases. Trimming removed 0 bases from V and 7 bases from J; junction bases left unmatched: 11. Germline values: CDR1 ENHRY, CDR2 SYGVKD. This CDR3 comprises 16 residues. CDR3 nucleotides: TGTGCCATCAGTGAGTCGCCCGGACTAGCTCCGGGTGAGCAGTACTTC. It translates to CAISESPGLAPGEQYF.

This clonotype came up a few times. Here the CDR3 DNA reads TGTGCCAGTAGTATAGGGACCGCGGATACGCAGTATTTT. As protein: CASSIGTADTQYF. The J gene is TRBJ2-3, the V gene TRBV19, with unresolved D. The germline V gene has CDR1 LNHDA and CDR2 SQIVND (reference sequence). The CDR3 covers 13 residues. The V gene lost 1 base and the J gene lost 6 bases, with 8 bases spanning the gap.

This clonotype was observed a handful of times. This sequence joins TRBV5-1 and TRBJ1-1; TRBD1 is a possible D gene (5 bases). From germline, CDR1 is SGHRS and CDR2 YFSETQ. V dropped 5 bases and J dropped 4 bases, with 12 bases sitting between them. CDR3 length: 13 amino acids. In nucleotides, the CDR3 is TGCGCCAGCAGGTTTGGAGGGGCCACTGAAGCTTTCTTT. As protein: CASRFGGATEAFF.

Here the CDR3 DNA reads TGTGCCAGCTCCGACTACACTTCGCACAATGAGCAGTTCTTC. As protein: CASSDYTSHNEQFF. The V call is TRBV6-1, the J call TRBJ2-1; maybe TRBD2 (5 bases). Germline lookup yields CDR1 MNHNS and CDR2 SASEGT. The CDR3 has 14 residues. V lost 8 bases and J lost 5, with 16 bases in between.